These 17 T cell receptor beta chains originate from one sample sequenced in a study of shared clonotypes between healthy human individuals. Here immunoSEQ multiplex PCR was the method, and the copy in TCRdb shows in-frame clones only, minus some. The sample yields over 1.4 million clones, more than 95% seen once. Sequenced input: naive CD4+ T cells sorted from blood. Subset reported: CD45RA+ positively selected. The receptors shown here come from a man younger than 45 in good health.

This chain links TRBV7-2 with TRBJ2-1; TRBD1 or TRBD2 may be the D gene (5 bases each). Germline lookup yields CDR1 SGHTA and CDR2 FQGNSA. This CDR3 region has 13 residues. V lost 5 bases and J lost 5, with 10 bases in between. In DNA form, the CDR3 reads TGTGCCAGCAGCGAGGGGAGACACAATGAGCAGTTCTTC. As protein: CASSEGRHNEQFF.

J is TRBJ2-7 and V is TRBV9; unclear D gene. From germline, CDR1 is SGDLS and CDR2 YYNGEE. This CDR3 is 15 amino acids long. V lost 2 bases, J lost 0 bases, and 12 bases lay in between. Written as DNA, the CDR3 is TGTGCCAGCAGCGTGGGAACAGCAACCTCCTACGAGCAGTACTTC. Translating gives CASSVGTATSYEQYF.

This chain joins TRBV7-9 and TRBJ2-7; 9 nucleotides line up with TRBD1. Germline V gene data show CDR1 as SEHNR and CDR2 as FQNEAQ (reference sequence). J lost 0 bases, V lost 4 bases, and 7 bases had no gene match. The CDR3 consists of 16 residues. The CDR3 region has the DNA TGTGCCAGCAGCTCCCGGACAGGGGACATCTCCTACGAGCAGTACTTC. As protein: CASSSRTGDISYEQYF.

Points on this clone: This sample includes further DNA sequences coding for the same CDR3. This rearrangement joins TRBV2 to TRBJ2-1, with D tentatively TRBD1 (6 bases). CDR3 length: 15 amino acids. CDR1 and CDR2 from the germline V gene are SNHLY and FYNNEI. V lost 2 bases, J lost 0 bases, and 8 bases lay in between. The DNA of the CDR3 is TGTGCCAGCAGTGAAACAGGGCCCTCCTACAATGAGCAGTTCTTC. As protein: CASSETGPSYNEQFF.

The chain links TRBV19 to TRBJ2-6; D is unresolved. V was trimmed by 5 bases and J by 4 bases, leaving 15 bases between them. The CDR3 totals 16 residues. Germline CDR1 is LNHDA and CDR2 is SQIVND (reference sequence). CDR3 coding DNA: TGTGCCAGTAGTTTGACGGACGCGTCAGGGGCCAACGTCCTGACTTTC. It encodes CASSLTDASGANVLTF.

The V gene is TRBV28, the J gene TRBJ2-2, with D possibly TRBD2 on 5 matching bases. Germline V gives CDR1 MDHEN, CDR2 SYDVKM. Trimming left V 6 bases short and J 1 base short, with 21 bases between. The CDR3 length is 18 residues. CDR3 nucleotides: TGTGCCAGCAGGACGGTAATTGGGAGAAGCGGGAACACCGGGGAGCTGTTTTTT. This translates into CASRTVIGRSGNTGELFF.

The CDR3 DNA reads as TGTGCCAGCAGACCCCGCCGGGACAGGGAAGGCGAGCAGTACTTC. Its protein product is CASRPRRDREGEQYF. The chain has TRBV5-6 and TRBJ2-7, with 9 bases fitting TRBD1. This CDR3 region has 15 residues. Looked up from germline, CDR1 is SGHDT and CDR2 is YYEEEE. Losses at the gene ends were 5 bases for V and 6 bases for J; bases not matched to a gene: 12. Using reference TRBV5-6 and TRBJ2-7 for the parts outside the CDR3, the full variable domain is DAGVTQSPTHLIKTRGQQVTLRCSPKSGHDTVSWYQQALGQGPQFIFQYYEEEERQRGNFPDRFSGHQFPNYSSELNVNALLLGDSALYLCASRPRRDREGEQYFGPGTRLTVT.

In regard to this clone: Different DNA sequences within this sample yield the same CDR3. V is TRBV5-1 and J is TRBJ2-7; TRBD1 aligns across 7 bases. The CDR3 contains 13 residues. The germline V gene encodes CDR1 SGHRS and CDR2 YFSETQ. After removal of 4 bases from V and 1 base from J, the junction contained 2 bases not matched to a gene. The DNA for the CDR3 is TGCGCCAGCAGCCCGACAGGGTCCTACGAGCAGTACTTC. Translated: CASSPTGSYEQYF.

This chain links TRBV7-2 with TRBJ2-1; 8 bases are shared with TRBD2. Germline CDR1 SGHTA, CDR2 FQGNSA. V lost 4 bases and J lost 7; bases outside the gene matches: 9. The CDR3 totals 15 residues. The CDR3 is CASSSTAGASNEQFF. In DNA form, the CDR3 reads TGTGCCAGCAGCTCGACAGCGGGAGCTTCTAATGAGCAGTTCTTC. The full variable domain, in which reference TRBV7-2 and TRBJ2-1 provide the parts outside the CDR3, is GAGVSQSPSNKVTEKGKDVELRCDPISGHTALYWYRQSLGQGLEFLIYFQGNSAPDKSGLPSDRFSAERTGGSVSTLTIQRTQQEDSAVYLCASSSTAGASNEQFFGPGTRLTVL.

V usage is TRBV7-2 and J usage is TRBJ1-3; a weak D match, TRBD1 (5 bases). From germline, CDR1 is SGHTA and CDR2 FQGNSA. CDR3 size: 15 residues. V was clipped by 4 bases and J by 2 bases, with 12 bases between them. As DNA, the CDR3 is TGTGCCAGCAGCTACCCAGGCAGGGCTGGAAACACCATATATTTT. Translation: CASSYPGRAGNTIYF.

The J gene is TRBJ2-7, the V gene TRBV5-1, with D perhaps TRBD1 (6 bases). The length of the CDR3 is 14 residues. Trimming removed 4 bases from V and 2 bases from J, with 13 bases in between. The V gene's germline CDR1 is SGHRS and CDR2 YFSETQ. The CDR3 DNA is TGCGCCAGCAGCGGCGATACAGGGACCTACGAGCAGTACTTC. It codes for CASSGDTGTYEQYF. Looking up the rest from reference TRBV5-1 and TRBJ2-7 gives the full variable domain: KAGVTQTPRYLIKTRGQQVTLSCSPISGHRSVSWYQQTPGQGLQFLFEYFSETQRNKGNFPGRFSGRQFSNSRSEMNVSTLELGDSALYLCASSGDTGTYEQYFGPGTRLTVT.

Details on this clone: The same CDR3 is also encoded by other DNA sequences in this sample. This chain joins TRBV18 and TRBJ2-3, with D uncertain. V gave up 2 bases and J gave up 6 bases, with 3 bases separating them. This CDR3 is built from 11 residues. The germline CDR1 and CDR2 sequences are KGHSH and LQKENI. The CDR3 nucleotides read TGTGCCAGCTCACCAATGGATACGCAGTATTTT. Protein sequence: CASSPMDTQYF.

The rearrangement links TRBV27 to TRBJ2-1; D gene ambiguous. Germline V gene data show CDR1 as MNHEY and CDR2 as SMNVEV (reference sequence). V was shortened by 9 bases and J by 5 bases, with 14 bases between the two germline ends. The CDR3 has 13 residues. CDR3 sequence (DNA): TGTGCCAGGGCCATTACACCCCACAATGAGCAGTTCTTC. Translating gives CARAITPHNEQFF.

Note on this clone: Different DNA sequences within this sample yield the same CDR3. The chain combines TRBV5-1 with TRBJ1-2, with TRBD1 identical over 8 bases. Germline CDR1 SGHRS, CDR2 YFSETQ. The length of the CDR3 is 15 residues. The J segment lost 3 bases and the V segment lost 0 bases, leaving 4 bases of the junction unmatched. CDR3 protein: CASSLGGQGHYGYTF. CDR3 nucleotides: TGCGCCAGCAGCTTGGGAGGACAGGGACACTATGGCTACACCTTC.

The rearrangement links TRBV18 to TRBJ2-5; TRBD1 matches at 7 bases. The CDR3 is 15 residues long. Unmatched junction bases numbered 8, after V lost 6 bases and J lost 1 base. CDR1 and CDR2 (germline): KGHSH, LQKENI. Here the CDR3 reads CASSLDRVSQETQYF. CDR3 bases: TGTGCCAGCTCTCTCGACAGGGTATCCCAAGAGACCCAGTACTTC.

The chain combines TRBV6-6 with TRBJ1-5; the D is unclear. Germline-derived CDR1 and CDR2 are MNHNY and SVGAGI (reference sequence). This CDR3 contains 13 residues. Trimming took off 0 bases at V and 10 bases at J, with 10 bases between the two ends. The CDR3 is CASSYSKREPQHF. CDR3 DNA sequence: TGTGCCAGCAGTTACTCGAAGAGGGAACCCCAGCATTTT.

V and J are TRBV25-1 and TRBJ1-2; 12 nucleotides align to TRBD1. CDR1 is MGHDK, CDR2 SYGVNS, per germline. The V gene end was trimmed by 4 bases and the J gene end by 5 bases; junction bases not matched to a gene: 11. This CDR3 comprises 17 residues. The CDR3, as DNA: TGTGCCAGCAGTGGCCGGGACAGGGGGCGTGGTGGGTATGGCTACACCTTC. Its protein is CASSGRDRGRGGYGYTF.